This T cell receptor beta chain comes out of a study of neurological immune-mediated disorders. Study results and limitations: HTLV-1-associated myelopathy had the most TCR clonal expansion, and multiple sclerosis had the least, less than healthy controls. One related-CDR3 cluster, identified by phylogenetic grouping, held the repertoires of 18 of 34 multiple sclerosis patients and was a possible signature.

Unsorted libraries used 2 million PBMCs kept at -80 degrees C. The CDR3 is 12 amino acids. Between the trimmed V and J ends, which lost 6 bases and 4 bases, there was a span of 6 bases. The V gene's germline CDR1 is MNHNY and CDR2 SVGAGI (reference sequence). It was by 5'RACE with 10-nucleotide random UMIs that the cDNA was made. MiXCR, applied by TCRdb to the 5' RACE reads, yields one record per CDR3 protein. The sample carries some 34,000 distinct CDR3 sequences, approximately 1.5% recorded once. This clonotype was seen ten or more times. The target antigen is unknown. The receptor's source is a woman in her thirties with multiple sclerosis. Sample: PBMCs. The chain links TRBV6-6 to TRBJ2-2; D is undetermined. In nucleotides, the CDR3 is TGTGCCAGCAGGGGGTCCACCGGGGAGCTGTTTTTT. It is translated as CASRGSTGELFF.